This T cell receptor (beta chain) was obtained from a study of blood T cell repertoires in COVID-19. Clones were sequenced by immunoSEQ multiplex PCR, and TCRdb holds only the in-frame ones, with some missing. The repertoire consists of 250,000 to 350,000 clones, with about 85% occurring once and the leading ten covering 2.2%. Per germline, CDR1 LGHDT and CDR2 YNNKEL (reference sequence). The CDR3 has 14 residues. Between the trimmed V and J ends, which lost 4 bases and 2 bases, there was a span of 12 bases. Specimen: peripheral blood. The sequence derives from a woman between 50 and 59 years old who had recovered from COVID-19. This chain links TRBV3-1 (or the pseudogene TRBV3-2) with TRBJ2-7; no reliable D call. The CDR3 here is CASSPESGTYEQYF. CDR3 sequence (DNA): TGTGCCAGCAGCCCTGAGTCAGGAACCTACGAGCAGTACTTC.